This T cell receptor (beta chain) came from a study of beta chain features in type 1 diabetes. Overall study results and limits: In the patient group, naive, central memory and Treg TCRB repertoires seemed more alike than in the healthy donor group. A PCR bias possibly favoring shorter templates would apply equally to patients and controls. Moderate but significant shortening of TCRB CDR3s was recorded in all four CD4+ subsets from Type 1 diabetes patients.

The study reverse transcribed the entire isolated RNA, so it sequenced expressed TCRB transcripts. Method: immunoSEQ multiplex PCR; TCRdb's copy keeps in-frame clones and lacks some. Among over 600,000 clones listed, 9.5% to 15% were seen once. As to this clone: Its antigen is unknown.

The germline V gene has CDR1 LNHDA and CDR2 SQIVND (reference sequence). The CDR3 runs to 15 residues. V was clipped by 2 bases and J by 6 bases, with 17 bases between them. The clonotype was recovered from a man in his thirties or forties with type 1 diabetes. This chain links TRBV19 with TRBJ2-7; D is possibly TRBD2 (5 bases). The specimen was naive CD4+ T cells from blood. The CDR3 protein is CASSIMGTSGGEQYF. The CDR3 DNA is TGTGCCAGTAGTATAATGGGAACCTCCGGAGGCGAGCAGTACTTC.